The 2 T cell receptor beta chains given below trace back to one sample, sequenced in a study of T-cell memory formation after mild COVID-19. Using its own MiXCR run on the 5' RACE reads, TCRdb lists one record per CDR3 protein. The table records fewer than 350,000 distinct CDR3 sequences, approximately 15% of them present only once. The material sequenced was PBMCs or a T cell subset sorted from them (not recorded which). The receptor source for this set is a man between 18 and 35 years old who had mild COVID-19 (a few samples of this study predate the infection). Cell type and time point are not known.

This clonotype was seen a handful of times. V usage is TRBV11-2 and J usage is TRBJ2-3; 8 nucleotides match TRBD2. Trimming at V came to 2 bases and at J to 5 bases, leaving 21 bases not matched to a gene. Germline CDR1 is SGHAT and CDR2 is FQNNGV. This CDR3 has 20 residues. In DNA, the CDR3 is TGTGCCAGCAGCTTAATTCACGCGGCGGGCACTAGCGGCCAAGTAGATACGCAGTATTTT. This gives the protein CASSLIHAAGTSGQVDTQYF.

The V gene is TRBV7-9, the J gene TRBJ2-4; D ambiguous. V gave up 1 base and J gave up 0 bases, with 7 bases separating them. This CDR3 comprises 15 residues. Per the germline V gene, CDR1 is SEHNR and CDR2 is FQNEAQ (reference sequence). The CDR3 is CASSLDDLAKNIQYF. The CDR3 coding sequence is TGTGCCAGCAGCTTAGATGATCTAGCCAAAAACATTCAGTACTTC.